This T cell receptor beta chain was documented in a study of T-cell reconstitution after alpha-beta-depleted transplantation in children. General study findings and limits: Surviving recipient T cells and intrathymic progenitors accounted for some patients' high TCRbeta diversity at day 60. The study reportedly traced alpha-beta T cells about two months after transplant to several hundred expanded graft clones. T-cell counts and diversity at one year following transplant were attributed mainly to newly produced T cells.

Construction of the TCRbeta library involved unique molecular identifiers. TCRdb used MiXCR to reprocess the PCR reads, holding one entry per CDR3 protein. This table holds around 76,000 distinct CDR3 sequences, around 18% found once. Concerning this clonotype itself: Its target is not known.

Trimming stripped 1 base from V and 5 bases from J, with 8 bases between. The CDR3 runs 13 residues. Per the germline V gene, CDR1 is MNHNS and CDR2 is SASEGT. The rearrangement joins TRBV6-1 to TRBJ1-2; D gene ambiguous. The sequenced sample was PBMCs, mostly from graft donor cells, obtained 360 days after TCRalphabeta/CD19-depleted stem cell transplant. This sequence was found in a male patient aged 2 to 10 who had a stem cell transplant for acute lymphoblastic leukemia, so the T cells may come from the graft donor. Here the CDR3 reads CASSEVWLYGYTF. Written as DNA, the CDR3 is TGTGCCAGCAGTGAAGTTTGGCTGTATGGCTACACCTTC.